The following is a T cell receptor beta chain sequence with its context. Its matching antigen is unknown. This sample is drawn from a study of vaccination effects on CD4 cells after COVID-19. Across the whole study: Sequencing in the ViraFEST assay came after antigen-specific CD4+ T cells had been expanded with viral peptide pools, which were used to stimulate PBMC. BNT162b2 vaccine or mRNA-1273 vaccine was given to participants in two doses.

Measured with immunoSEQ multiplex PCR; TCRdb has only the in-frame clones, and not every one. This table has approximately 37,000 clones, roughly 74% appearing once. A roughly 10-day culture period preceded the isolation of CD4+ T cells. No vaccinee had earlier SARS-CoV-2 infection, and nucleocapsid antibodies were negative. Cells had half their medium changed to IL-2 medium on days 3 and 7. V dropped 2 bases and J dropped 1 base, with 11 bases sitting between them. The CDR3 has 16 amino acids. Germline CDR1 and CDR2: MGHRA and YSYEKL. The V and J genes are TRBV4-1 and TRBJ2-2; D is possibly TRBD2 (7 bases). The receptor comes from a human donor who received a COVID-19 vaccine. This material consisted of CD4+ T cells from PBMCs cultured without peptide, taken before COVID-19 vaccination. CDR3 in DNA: TGCGCCAGCAGCCAAACGCGGGGGCGGAACACCGGGGAGCTGTTTTTT. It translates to CASSQTRGRNTGELFF.